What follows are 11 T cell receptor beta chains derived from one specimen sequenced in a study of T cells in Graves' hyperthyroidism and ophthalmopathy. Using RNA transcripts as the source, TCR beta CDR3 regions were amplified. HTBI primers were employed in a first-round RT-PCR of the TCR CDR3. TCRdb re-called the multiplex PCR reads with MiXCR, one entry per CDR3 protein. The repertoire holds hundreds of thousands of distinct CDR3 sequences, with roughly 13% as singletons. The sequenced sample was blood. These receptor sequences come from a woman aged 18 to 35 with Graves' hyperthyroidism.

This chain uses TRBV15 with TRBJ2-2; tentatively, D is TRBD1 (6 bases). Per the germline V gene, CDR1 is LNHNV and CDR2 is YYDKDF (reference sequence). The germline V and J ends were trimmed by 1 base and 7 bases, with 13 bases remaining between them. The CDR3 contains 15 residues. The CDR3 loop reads CATSRGDIDRGELFF. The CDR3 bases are TGTGCCACCAGCAGAGGGGACATCGACCGCGGGGAGCTGTTTTTT.

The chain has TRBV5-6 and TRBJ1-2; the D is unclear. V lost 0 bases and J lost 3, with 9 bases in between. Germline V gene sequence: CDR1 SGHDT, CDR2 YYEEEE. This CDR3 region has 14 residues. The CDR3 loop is CASSLAVGDYGYTF. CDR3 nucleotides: TGTGCCAGCAGCTTGGCGGTAGGAGACTATGGCTACACCTTC.

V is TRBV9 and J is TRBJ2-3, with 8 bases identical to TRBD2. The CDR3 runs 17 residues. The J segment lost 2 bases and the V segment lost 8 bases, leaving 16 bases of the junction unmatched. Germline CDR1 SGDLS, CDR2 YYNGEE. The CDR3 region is CASAPGGSAIITDTQYF. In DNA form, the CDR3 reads TGTGCCAGTGCTCCGGGGGGGTCGGCAATTATCACAGATACGCAGTATTTT.

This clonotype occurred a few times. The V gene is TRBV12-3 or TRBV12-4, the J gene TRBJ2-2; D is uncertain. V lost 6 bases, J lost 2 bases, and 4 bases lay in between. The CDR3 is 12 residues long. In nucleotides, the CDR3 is TGTGCCAGCAGATATAACACCGGGGAGCTGTTTTTT. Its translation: CASRYNTGELFF.

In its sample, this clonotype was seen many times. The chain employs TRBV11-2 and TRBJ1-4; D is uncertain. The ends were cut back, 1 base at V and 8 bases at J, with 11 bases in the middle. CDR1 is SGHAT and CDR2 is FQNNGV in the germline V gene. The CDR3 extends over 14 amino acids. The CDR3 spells CASSLAIISEKLFF. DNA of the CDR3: TGTGCCAGCAGCTTAGCAATAATCAGCGAAAAACTGTTTTTT.

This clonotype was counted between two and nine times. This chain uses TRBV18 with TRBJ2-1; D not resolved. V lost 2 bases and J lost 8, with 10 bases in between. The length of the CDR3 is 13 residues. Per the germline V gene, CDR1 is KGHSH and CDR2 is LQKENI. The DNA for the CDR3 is TGTGCCAGCTCACCAGGGGTGTTGGATGAGCAGTTCTTC. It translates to CASSPGVLDEQFF.

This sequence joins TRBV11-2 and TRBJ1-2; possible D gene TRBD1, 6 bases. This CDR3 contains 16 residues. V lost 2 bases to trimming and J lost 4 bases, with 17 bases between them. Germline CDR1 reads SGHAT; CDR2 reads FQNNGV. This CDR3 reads CASSLRPGDGGYGYTF. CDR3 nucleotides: TGTGCCAGCAGCTTAAGACCAGGGGATGGGGGCTATGGCTACACCTTC.

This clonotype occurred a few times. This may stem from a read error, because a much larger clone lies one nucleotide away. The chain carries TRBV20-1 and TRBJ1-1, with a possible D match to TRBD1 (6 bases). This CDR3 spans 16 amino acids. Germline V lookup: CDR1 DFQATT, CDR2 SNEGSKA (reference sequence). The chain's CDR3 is CSAGDLGGAVKTEAFF. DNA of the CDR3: TGCAGTGCTGGAGATCTTGGGGGGGCGGTGAAAACTGAAGCTTTCTTT.

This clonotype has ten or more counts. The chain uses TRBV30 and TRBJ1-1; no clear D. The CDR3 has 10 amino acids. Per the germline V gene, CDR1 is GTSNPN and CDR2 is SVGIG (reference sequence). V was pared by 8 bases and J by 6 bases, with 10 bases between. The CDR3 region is CASEQAEAFF. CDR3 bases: TGTGCCAGCGAGCAGGCTGAAGCTTTCTTT. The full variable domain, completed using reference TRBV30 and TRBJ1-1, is SQTIHQWPATLVQPVGSPLSLECTVEGTSNPNLYWYRQAAGRGLQLLFYSVGIGQISSEVPQNLSASRPQDRQFILSSKKLLLSDSGFYLCASEQAEAFFGQGTRLTVV.

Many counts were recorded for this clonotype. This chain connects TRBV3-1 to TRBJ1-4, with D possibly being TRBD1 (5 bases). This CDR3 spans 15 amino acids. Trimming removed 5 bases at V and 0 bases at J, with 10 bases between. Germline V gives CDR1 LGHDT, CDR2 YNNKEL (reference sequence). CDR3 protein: CASSWGPSTNEKLFF. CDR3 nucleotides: TGTGCCAGCAGCTGGGGACCATCAACTAATGAAAAACTGTTTTTT.

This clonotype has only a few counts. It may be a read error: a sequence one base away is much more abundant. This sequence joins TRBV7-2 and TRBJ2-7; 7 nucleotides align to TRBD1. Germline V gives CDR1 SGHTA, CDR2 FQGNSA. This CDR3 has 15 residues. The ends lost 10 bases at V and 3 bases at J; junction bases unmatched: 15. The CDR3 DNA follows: TGTGCCAACAGATCCCGACAGGGAATCCGCTACGAGCAGTACTTC. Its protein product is CANRSRQGIRYEQYF.